These T cell receptor beta chains were read from a single sample in a study of OX40 agonist ivuxolimab in advanced cancers. TCRdb's copy holds only in-frame clones and misses some; the assay was immunoSEQ multiplex PCR. The sample lists 1,500 to 2,000 clones, around 79% occurring once. The sample consisted of CD4+ or CD8+ T cells sorted from blood, taken in a trial of the OX40 agonist ivuxolimab. These receptors came from an adult with an advanced solid tumor such as melanoma, head and neck, liver or kidney cancer. Both conserved end residues are trimmed from each CDR3.

J gene | V gene | CDR3 protein
TRBJ1-1 | TRBV2 | ASGGAGPEAF
TRBJ1-2 | TRBV19 | ASSIDRAPLRGYT
TRBJ1-5 | TRBV10-2 | AGGQHNQPQH
TRBJ2-7 | TRBV7-8 | ASSPTPQGYHSYEQY
TRBJ2-3 | TRBV27 | ASSAEPGDSGADTQY
TRBJ2-1 | TRBV11-2 | ASSLAPAGGTEQF
TRBJ2-2 | TRBV18 | ASSPNTGSGELF
TRBJ2-3 | TRBV30 | ACSPGTGVLGTQY
TRBJ1-1 | TRBV6-5 | ASSLGTEAF
TRBJ2-7 | TRBV9 | ASSVGVGGAYEQY
TRBJ1-2 | TRBV11-3 | ASSLGDSRDGYT
TRBJ1-1 | TRBV19 | ASSHTIEAF
TRBJ1-1 | TRBV9 | ASSASAWTLPMNTEAF
TRBJ2-6 | TRBV5-1 | ANLPPHSGANVLT
TRBJ2-2 | TRBV5-1 | ASSWTGEAGELF
TRBJ2-7 | TRBV27 | ASSLRMGYGGSYEQY
TRBJ1-4 | TRBV5-7 | ASSLRGEKLF
TRBJ1-1 | TRBV6-5 | ASSYSFKANTEAF
TRBJ2-3 | TRBV4-1 | ASSQDLDPAGIGTDTQY
TRBJ1-2 | TRBV19 | ASDSNYGYT
TRBJ1-1 | TRBV7-9 | ASSLFGPEAF
TRBJ1-4 | TRBV6-6 | ASSYTGGILF
TRBJ1-4 | TRBV5-6 | ASSLRRPYEKLF
TRBJ2-2 | TRBV5-1 | ASSQGLLNTGELL
TRBJ2-7 | TRBV6-5 | ASMWISGEQY
TRBJ1-3 | TRBV11-2 | ASSDPPRVPGGNTIY
TRBJ2-7 | TRBV6-5 | ASSAARTGNHEQY
TRBJ1-2 | TRBV9 | ASSPNPGQFVHGYT
TRBJ1-2 | TRBV19 | ASSIDLETGSSYYGYT
TRBJ1-1 | TRBV4-2 | ASSQAWGKGTEAF
TRBJ2-7 | TRBV5-3 | ASSLAGSSSYEQY
TRBJ2-3 | TRBV27 | ASSNPREAEDTQY
TRBJ1-1 | TRBV18 | ASSPGTVMNTEAF
TRBJ2-3 | TRBV10-3 | AISPQTSTDTQY
TRBJ1-1 | TRBV10-2 | ASSPGWGETEAF
TRBJ1-5 | TRBV30 | AWSVKTASNQPQH
TRBJ2-3 | TRBV11-2 | ASSSLSGGNTDTQY
TRBJ2-5 | TRBV6-6 | ASRPWDAEETQY
TRBJ1-1 | TRBV7-9 | ASSLAGARETEAF
TRBJ2-7 | TRBV6-1 | ASSGGLGGGINEQY
TRBJ1-4 | TRBV5-5 | ASSLEVVEKLF
TRBJ1-2 | TRBV18 | ASSLGDSYGYT
TRBJ2-6 | TRBV2 | ASSLGNTDKSRANVLT
TRBJ1-6 | TRBV6-1 | ASSEAPAGRDSPLH
TRBJ2-1 | TRBV4-2 | ASSQATSGGTWEQF
TRBJ2-7 | TRBV2 | ASSEGTAYEQY
TRBJ2-2 | TRBV30 | AWSVGQLTGELF
TRBJ1-2 | TRBV9 | ASSDPRGQGISGYT